Below, one T cell receptor beta chain is given with its context. Its antigen is unidentified. PCR was performed using 60 Vbeta and 13 Jbeta primers. Profiled with immunoSEQ multiplex PCR; TCRdb holds only in-frame clones, not every one. This sample has about 110,000 clones; 75% to 85% occur once, and the top ten carry under 3%. This sample is drawn from a study of cytomegalovirus exposure and HLA in healthy donors. Study in general: Around 85 million unique TCR sequences came from HLA-typed donors in an early release.

Study observations and caveats: Specificity for CMV antigens was confirmed in vitro for a few of the CMV-associated chains. At a 0.05 false discovery rate, a later analysis found some 18,000 TCR beta sequences to be associated with HLA alleles.

The CDR3 consists of 18 residues. Germline-derived CDR1 and CDR2 are SGHVS and FNYEAQ. The ends lost 1 base at V and 1 base at J; junction bases unmatched: 5. This chain connects TRBV7-6 to TRBJ2-3; 13 positions agree with TRBD2. What was sequenced was PBMCs. The sequence was collected from a woman younger than 35 in good health and CMV-seropositive. The CDR3 DNA sequence: TGTGCCAGCAGCTTAGGGACTAGCGGGAGTTTAGGCACAGATACGCAGTATTTT. It translates to CASSLGTSGSLGTDTQYF.